Listed below are T cell receptor beta chains from one sample, sequenced in a study of T cell changes during pregnancy in multiple sclerosis. Repertoires were generated with immunoSEQ multiplex PCR, while TCRdb's copy carries only in-frame clones and drops some. Of approximately 53,000 clones listed, about 92% are singletons. The sequencing here drew on CD4+ T cells from peripheral blood mononuclear cells, taken in the third trimester of pregnancy. The origin of the receptors is a female donor with multiple sclerosis, enrolled in a pregnancy study. CDR3s include the opening cysteine and the closing phenylalanine or tryptophan. A D gene is named only where the DNA matches it firmly. The listing skips clone size in some rows; elsewhere it reads once, few, many or a size class.

V gene,D gene,J gene,clone size,CDR3 protein,CDR3 DNA
TRBV19,.,TRBJ1-6,.,CASSIQGGNNSPLHF,TGTGCCAGTAGTATACAGGGAGGGAATAATTCACCCCTCCACTTT
TRBV6-1,.,TRBJ1-2,.,CASRTANYGYTF,TGTGCCAGCAGAACTGCTAACTATGGCTACACCTTC
TRBV4-2,.,TRBJ2-7,.,CASSQDPGTGSYEQYF,TGTGCCAGCAGCCAAGATCCCGGGACTGGATCCTACGAGCAGTACTTC
TRBV18,.,TRBJ1-5,.,CASSPTGPLQPQHF,TGTGCCAGCTCACCGACAGGCCCCCTTCAGCCCCAGCATTTT
TRBV29-1,TRBD2,TRBJ2-1,once,CSVVRLAGFNEQFF,TGCAGCGTTGTTAGGCTAGCGGGCTTCAATGAGCAGTTCTTC
TRBV7-2,.,TRBJ1-2,once,CASSLGQNYGYTF,TGTGCCAGCAGCTTAGGCCAGAACTATGGCTACACCTTC
TRBV7-6,.,TRBJ1-4,.,CASSSGRDRLFF,TGTGCCAGCAGCTCAGGCCGAGATAGACTGTTTTTT
TRBV6-5,TRBD1,TRBJ1-1,.,CASSGQGAGDTEAFF,TGTGCCAGCAGTGGACAGGGGGCTGGAGACACTGAAGCTTTCTTT
TRBV5-6,.,TRBJ2-3,.,CASSSRRQDTQYF,TGTGCCAGCAGCTCGCGGAGACAGGATACGCAGTATTTT
TRBV19,.,TRBJ2-6,.,CASNYDSGANVLTF,TGTGCCAGTAACTATGACTCTGGGGCCAACGTCCTGACTTTC
TRBV9,TRBD1,TRBJ1-4,once,CASSVTSGTGYWTNEKLFF,TGTGCCAGCAGCGTCACTTCGGGGACAGGGTATTGGACTAATGAAAAACTGTTTTTT
TRBV5-4,.,TRBJ1-1,once,CASSAGTQGRTKGTEAFF,TGTGCCAGCAGCGCTGGGACACAGGGAAGGACAAAGGGTACTGAAGCTTTCTTT
TRBV5-4,.,TRBJ2-2,.,CASSLFGQVTGELFF,TGTGCCAGCAGCTTGTTTGGACAAGTAACCGGGGAGCTGTTTTTT
TRBV6-5,TRBD2,TRBJ2-7,.,CASSYAPAGDYEQYF,TGTGCCAGCAGTTACGCGCCAGCGGGGGACTACGAGCAGTACTTC
TRBV29-1,TRBD1,TRBJ1-1,.,CSVANRGNTEAFF,TGCAGCGTCGCAAACAGGGGGAACACTGAAGCTTTCTTT
TRBV19,.,TRBJ2-6,.,CASTLRSGANVLTF,TGTGCCAGTACCCTGCGCTCTGGGGCCAACGTCCTGACTTTC
TRBV7-3,.,TRBJ1-1,.,CASSPNRAGDTEAFF,TGTGCCAGCAGCCCCAACAGGGCGGGGGACACTGAAGCTTTCTTT
TRBV6-5,.,TRBJ1-1,.,CASSYSKLVMNTEAFF,TGTGCCAGCAGTTACTCGAAACTTGTCATGAACACTGAAGCTTTCTTT
TRBV10-3,TRBD1,TRBJ1-1,.,CAISSTGYTEAFF,TGTGCCATCAGTTCGACAGGGTACACTGAAGCTTTCTTT
TRBV11-3,.,TRBJ2-1,.,CASSLEGINEQFF,TGTGCCAGCAGCTTGGAGGGGATCAATGAGCAGTTCTTC
TRBV27,.,TRBJ2-7,.,CASSSAPGTTYEQYF,TGTGCCAGCAGTTCAGCCCCCGGGACAACCTACGAGCAGTACTTC
TRBV6-5,.,TRBJ1-2,.,CASSYPQGGGYTF,TGTGCCAGCAGTTACCCACAGGGTGGTGGCTACACCTTC
TRBV5-4,.,TRBJ1-1,.,CASSLAGGQSEAFF,TGTGCCAGCAGCTTGGCCGGGGGGCAGAGTGAAGCTTTCTTT
TRBV12-5,.,TRBJ2-3,.,CASGLKPDTQYF,TGTGCTAGTGGTTTGAAGCCAGATACGCAGTATTTT
TRBV30,.,TRBJ1-5,.,CAWSLGGNQPQHF,TGTGCCTGGAGTCTAGGAGGAAATCAGCCCCAGCATTTT
TRBV19,.,TRBJ1-2,.,CASTWTVNYGYTF,TGTGCCAGTACCTGGACAGTTAACTATGGCTACACCTTC
TRBV5-1,TRBD1,TRBJ2-1,.,CASSLRDSSYNEQFF,TGCGCCAGCAGCCTACGGGACAGCTCCTACAATGAGCAGTTCTTC
TRBV6-5,.,TRBJ1-1,.,CASSSGQPVVNTEAFF,TGTGCCAGCAGTTCAGGACAGCCCGTAGTAAACACTGAAGCTTTCTTT
TRBV6-5,TRBD2,TRBJ2-3,.,CASSRAGSSGDTQYF,TGTGCCAGCAGCCGAGCGGGGTCCTCAGGGGATACGCAGTATTTT
TRBV2,.,TRBJ1-5,.,CASSGGPNQPQHF,TGTGCCAGCAGCGGGGGTCCTAATCAGCCCCAGCATTTT
TRBV7-6,.,TRBJ1-3,.,CASSRGGSGNTIYF,TGTGCCAGCAGCCGGGGGGGGTCTGGAAACACCATATATTTT
TRBV7-2,.,TRBJ1-1,.,CASSLGSGWDTEAFF,TGTGCCAGCAGCTTAGGATCAGGGTGGGACACTGAAGCTTTCTTT
TRBV25-1,TRBD1,TRBJ2-1,many,CASSESGQAYNEQFF,TGTGCCAGCAGTGAATCTGGACAGGCCTACAATGAGCAGTTCTTC
TRBV19,TRBD2,TRBJ2-3,.,CASSGTSGGAGGDTQYF,TGTGCCAGTAGTGGGACTAGCGGGGGGGCAGGGGGTGATACGCAGTATTTT
TRBV12-5,.,TRBJ1-1,few,CASGLVPVFMGARREGTEAFF,TGTGCTAGTGGTTTGGTACCCGTGTTCATGGGGGCGCGGAGGGAGGGTACTGAAGCTTTCTTT
TRBV18,TRBD1,TRBJ2-2,.,CASSPRQGDNTGELFF,TGTGCCAGCTCACCTCGACAGGGGGATAACACCGGGGAGCTGTTTTTT
TRBV6-1,TRBD2,TRBJ2-2,.,CANRGGTGELFF,TGTGCCAACCGGGGGGGGACCGGGGAGCTGTTTTTT
TRBV11-2,.,TRBJ1-1,.,CASSLGVGMNTEAFF,TGTGCCAGCAGCTTAGGGGTCGGGATGAACACTGAAGCTTTCTTT
TRBV5-6,TRBD2,TRBJ2-3,.,CASSFAGGDTQYF,TGTGCCAGCAGCTTCGCGGGGGGTGATACGCAGTATTTT
TRBV11-2,.,TRBJ1-1,.,CASSTLLQGNTEAFF,TGTGCCAGCAGCACACTATTACAGGGTAACACTGAAGCTTTCTTT
TRBV7-2,.,TRBJ2-4,.,CASSPRDGGIQYF,TGTGCCAGCAGCCCACGGGACGGGGGCATTCAGTACTTC
TRBV28,TRBD2,TRBJ2-3,.,CASSSLPGRGDTQYF,TGTGCCAGCAGTTCACTCCCAGGGAGGGGAGATACGCAGTATTTT